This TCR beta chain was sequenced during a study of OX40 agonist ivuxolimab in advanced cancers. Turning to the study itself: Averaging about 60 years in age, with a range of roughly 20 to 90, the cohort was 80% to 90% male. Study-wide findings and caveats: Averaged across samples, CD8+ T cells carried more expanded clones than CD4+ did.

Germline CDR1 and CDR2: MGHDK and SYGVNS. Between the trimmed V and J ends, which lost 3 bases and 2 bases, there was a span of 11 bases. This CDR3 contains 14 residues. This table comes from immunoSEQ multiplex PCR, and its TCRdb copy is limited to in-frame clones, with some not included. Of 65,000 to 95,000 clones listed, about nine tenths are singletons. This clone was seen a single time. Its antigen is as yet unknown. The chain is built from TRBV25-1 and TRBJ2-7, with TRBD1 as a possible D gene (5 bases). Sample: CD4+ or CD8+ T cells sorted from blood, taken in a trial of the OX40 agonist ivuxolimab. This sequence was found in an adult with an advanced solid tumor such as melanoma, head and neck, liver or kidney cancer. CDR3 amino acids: CASSEARAPYEQYF. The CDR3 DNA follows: TGTGCCAGCAGTGAGGCCAGGGCACCCTACGAGCAGTACTTC.